This entry lists 15 T cell receptor beta chains sequenced from one sample in a study of PD-L1 blockade in urothelial cancer (dated by TCRdb to the late 2010s). This specimen's time point label, per the study, means: pretreatment peripheral blood. The library was built by means of the immunoSEQ multiplex PCR assay. TCRdb retrieved this table from immuneACCESS and kept in-frame rearrangements only. Not all clones are present; in checked studies, unresolved V genes account for under half, and no reason is known for the remainder. This sample is represented by 45,000 to 50,000 clones; around 79% of them were singletons. The ten largest clones capture about 9.4% of the sample. Sequenced material: PBMCs, taken around atezolizumab (anti-PD-L1) treatment. The source of these receptors is a man aged 70-80 years with urothelial cancer.

This chain joins TRBV28 and TRBJ2-7, with 7 bases aligning to TRBD1. V gave up 5 bases and J gave up 1 base; unmatched junction bases: 2. CDR1 and CDR2 (germline): MDHEN, SYDVKM. The CDR3 is 13 amino acids. CDR3 coding DNA: TGTGCCAGCAGTGAGGGGGCATCCTACGAGCAGTACTTC. Its translation: CASSEGASYEQYF.

V and J are TRBV9 and TRBJ2-2; D is possibly TRBD2 (6 bases). CDR3 size: 17 residues. Trimming cost V 4 bases and J 5 bases, with 21 bases left between them. CDR1 is SGDLS and CDR2 is YYNGEE in the germline V gene. The DNA for the CDR3 is TGTGCCAGCAGCACCCCCCTTGGGGCTAGCGATACCGGGGAGCTGTTTTTT. Amino acid sequence: CASSTPLGASDTGELFF. Filled out from reference TRBV9 and TRBJ2-2, the complete variable domain reads DSGVTQTPKHLITATGQRVTLRCSPRSGDLSVYWYQQSLDQGLQFLIQYYNGEERAKGNILERFSAQQFPDLHSELNLSSLELGDSALYFCASSTPLGASDTGELFFGEGSRLTVL.

This clone occurred a few times. V usage is TRBV7-8 and J usage is TRBJ2-3; D is uncertain. V lost 5 bases and J 5 bases, leaving 14 bases between the germline ends. The CDR3 spans 14 residues. Germline V lookup: CDR1 SGHVS, CDR2 FQNEAQ. CDR3 DNA sequence: TGTGCCAGCAGCCACGGCGGTCATGGAGATACGCAGTATTTT. The encoded protein is CASSHGGHGDTQYF. Combining the CDR3 with reference TRBV7-8 and TRBJ2-3 gives the whole variable domain GAGVSQSPRYKVAKRGQDVALRCDPISGHVSLFWYQQALGQGPEFLTYFQNEAQLDKSGLPSDRFFAERPEGSVSTLKIQRTQQEDSAVYLCASSHGGHGDTQYFGPGTRLTVL.

The V and J genes are TRBV10-3 and TRBJ2-3; weak D call: TRBD2 (5 bases). The V gene's germline CDR1 is ENHRY and CDR2 SYGVKD. This CDR3 is 18 amino acids long. V was shortened by 6 bases and J by 0 bases, with 22 bases between the two germline ends. The CDR3, as DNA: TGTGCCATCAGGCCTGGGAGCGGCCGGGCCCTCAGCACAGATACGCAGTATTTT. Protein: CAIRPGSGRALSTDTQYF.

V gene TRBV10-2 combines with J gene TRBJ2-3; the match to TRBD2 covers 16 bases. From germline, CDR1 is WSHSY and CDR2 SAAADI. J was trimmed by 6 bases and V by 3 bases; bases with no gene match: 18. This CDR3 spans 21 amino acids. The DNA for the CDR3 is TGCGCCAGCAGTGATCCCCTGGGACTAGCGGGAGGGGCCGAGGGTAGGGATACGCAGTATTTT. Its translation: CASSDPLGLAGGAEGRDTQYF.

The chain uses TRBV5-4 and TRBJ2-5; 10 bases are shared with TRBD2. This CDR3 spans 15 amino acids. J gave up 3 bases and V 4 bases, and 6 bases lay outside the gene matches. The germline gives CDR1 SGHNT, CDR2 YYREEE (reference sequence). The CDR3 is CASSTPAGGKETQYF. Here the CDR3 DNA reads TGTGCCAGCAGCACCCCAGCGGGAGGGAAAGAGACCCAGTACTTC. The full variable domain, its missing parts supplied by reference TRBV5-4 and TRBJ2-5, is ETGVTQSPTHLIKTRGQQVTLRCSSQSGHNTVSWYQQALGQGPQFIFQYYREEENGRGNFPPRFSGLQFPNYSSELNVNALELDDSALYLCASSTPAGGKETQYFGPGTRLLVL.

This clone was seen only a few times. J is TRBJ2-1 and V is TRBV10-2, with 7 positions matching TRBD2. Germline CDR1 reads WSHSY; CDR2 reads SAAADI. This CDR3 contains 15 residues. J was trimmed by 9 bases and V by 3 bases; bases with no gene match: 11. CDR3 loop: CASSDPTTSQPEQFF. The CDR3 nucleotides are TGCGCCAGCAGTGACCCGACGACTAGCCAACCTGAGCAGTTCTTC.

This chain links TRBV5-6 with TRBJ2-7, with no clear D. Germline V gene data show CDR1 as SGHDT and CDR2 as YYEEEE. The CDR3 sequence is 14 residues long. V lost 2 bases to trimming and J lost 2 bases, with 11 bases between them. CDR3 bases: TGTGCCAGCAGCTTCCTGATCGACACCTACGAGCAGTACTTC. This encodes CASSFLIDTYEQYF. Full variable domain (remainder filled in from reference TRBV5-6 and TRBJ2-7): DAGVTQSPTHLIKTRGQQVTLRCSPKSGHDTVSWYQQALGQGPQFIFQYYEEEERQRGNFPDRFSGHQFPNYSSELNVNALLLGDSALYLCASSFLIDTYEQYFGPGTRLTVT.

The chain joins TRBV4-1 to TRBJ2-7; 7 nucleotides match TRBD2. With 1 base clipped from V and 1 base from J, the junction kept 7 bases outside the gene matches. Germline V gene lookup returns CDR1 MGHRA and CDR2 YSYEKL. This CDR3 is built from 16 residues. CDR3 amino acids: CASSQGGGEGSYEQYF. The CDR3 DNA follows: TGCGCCAGCAGCCAAGGCGGAGGGGAGGGGTCCTACGAGCAGTACTTC.

The V gene is TRBV19, the J gene TRBJ2-7, with 7 bases aligning to TRBD1. CDR1 and CDR2 from the germline V gene are LNHDA and SQIVND (reference sequence). Unmatched junction bases numbered 5, after V lost 1 base and J lost 2 bases. CDR3 length equals 15 residues. CDR3 region: CASSIARTGAYEQYF. In nucleotides, the CDR3 is TGTGCCAGTAGTATAGCCCGGACAGGAGCCTACGAGCAGTACTTC.

The V and J genes are TRBV6-6 and TRBJ1-4, with 7 bases lining up with TRBD1. The CDR3 is 15 amino acids. V lost 5 bases, J lost 3 bases, and 6 bases stayed unmatched. Germline CDR1 MNHNY, CDR2 SVGAGI (reference sequence). CDR3 DNA sequence: TGTGCCAGCAGTCCGGGACAGCTAGCTAATGAAAAACTGTTTTTT. Translated, it gives CASSPGQLANEKLFF.

The chain carries TRBV7-3 and TRBJ2-1; 7 nucleotides agree with TRBD2. Germline V lookup: CDR1 SGHTA, CDR2 FQGTGA. The CDR3 has 15 amino acids. The trim removed 0 bases at V and 3 bases at J, leaving 2 bases unmatched. The CDR3 coding sequence is TGTGCCAGCAGCTTAACGGGAGGGATCTACAATGAGCAGTTCTTC. Its translation: CASSLTGGIYNEQFF. The full variable domain, in which reference TRBV7-3 and TRBJ2-1 provide the parts outside the CDR3, is GAGVSQTPSNKVTEKGKYVELRCDPISGHTALYWYRQSLGQGPEFLIYFQGTGAADDSGLPNDRFFAVRPEGSVSTLKIQRTERGDSAVYLCASSLTGGIYNEQFFGPGTRLTVL.

V and J are TRBV5-5 and TRBJ1-5, with 7 bases aligning to TRBD1. The CDR3 runs to 17 residues. V lost 4 bases to trimming and J lost 6 bases; unmatched junction nucleotides: 16. Germline V gene sequence: CDR1 SGHKS, CDR2 YYEKEE (reference sequence). CDR3 residues: CASSPGWDRLVGQPQHF. CDR3 sequence (DNA): TGTGCCAGCAGCCCCGGGTGGGACAGACTGGTGGGTCAGCCCCAGCATTTT.

V gene TRBV9 combines with J gene TRBJ2-2, with D possibly being TRBD2 (5 bases). CDR1 is SGDLS, CDR2 YYNGEE, per germline. This CDR3 region has 17 residues. Trimming removed 4 bases from V and 3 bases from J, with 19 bases in between. The chain's CDR3 is CASSPRGRARDTGELFF. The CDR3 DNA reads TGTGCCAGCAGCCCCAGAGGGCGGGCGCGGGACACCGGGGAGCTGTTTTTT.

The chain combines TRBV7-6 with TRBJ2-1; 12 positions match TRBD2. V lost 5 bases, J lost 4 bases, and 18 bases stayed unmatched. The V gene's germline CDR1 is SGHVS and CDR2 FNYEAQ. CDR3 length equals 20 residues. The CDR3 is CASSPPGLAGPRGRYNEQFF. The CDR3 DNA reads as TGTGCCAGCAGCCCCCCGGGACTAGCGGGTCCCAGAGGTAGGTACAATGAGCAGTTCTTC.